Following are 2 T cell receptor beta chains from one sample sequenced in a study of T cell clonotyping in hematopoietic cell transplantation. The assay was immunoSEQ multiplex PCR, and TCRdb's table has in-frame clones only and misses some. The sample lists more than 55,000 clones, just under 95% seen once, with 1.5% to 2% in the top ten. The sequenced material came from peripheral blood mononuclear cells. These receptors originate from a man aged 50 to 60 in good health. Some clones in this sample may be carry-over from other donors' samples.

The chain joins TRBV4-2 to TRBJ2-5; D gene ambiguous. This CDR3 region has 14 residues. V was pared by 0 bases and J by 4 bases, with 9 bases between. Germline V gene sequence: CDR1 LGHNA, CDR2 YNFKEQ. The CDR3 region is CASSQEGLVETQYF. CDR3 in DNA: TGTGCCAGCAGCCAAGAGGGTTTGGTAGAGACCCAGTACTTC.

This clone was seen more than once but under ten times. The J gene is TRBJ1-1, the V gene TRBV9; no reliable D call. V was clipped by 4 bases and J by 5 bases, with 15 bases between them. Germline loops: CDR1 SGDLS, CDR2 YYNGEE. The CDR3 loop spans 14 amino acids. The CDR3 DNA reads TGTGCCAGCAGCTACCTCTCGGCGGTAACTGAAGCTTTCTTT. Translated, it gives CASSYLSAVTEAFF.